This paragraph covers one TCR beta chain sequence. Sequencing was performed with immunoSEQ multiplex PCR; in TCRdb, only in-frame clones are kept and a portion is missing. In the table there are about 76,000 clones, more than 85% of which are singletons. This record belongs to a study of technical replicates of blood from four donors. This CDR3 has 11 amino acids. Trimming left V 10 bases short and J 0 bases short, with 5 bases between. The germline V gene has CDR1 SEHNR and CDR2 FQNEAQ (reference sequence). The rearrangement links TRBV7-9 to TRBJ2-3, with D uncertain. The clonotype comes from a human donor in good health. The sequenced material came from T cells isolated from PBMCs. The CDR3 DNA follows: TGTGCCACCGGGAGCACAGATACGCAGTATTTT. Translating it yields CATGSTDTQYF.